The 8 T cell receptor beta chains given below trace back to one sample, sequenced in a study of blood T cells in healthy people across ages. Alongside a J-beta primer mix, a sample-barcoded 5' primer served in a second PCR lasting roughly 6 to 11 cycles. TCRdb fed the 5' RACE reads into MiXCR, producing one record per CDR3 protein. This table has approximately 1.5 million distinct CDR3 sequences, roughly 43% appearing once. The sequenced sample consisted of blood. Receptors were obtained from a woman between 18 and 29 years old in good health.

This sequence joins TRBV6-2 or TRBV6-3 and TRBJ2-2, with TRBD2 matching over 13 bases. Germline trimming cut 6 bases from V and 6 bases from J; bases unmatched to any gene: 4. Germline CDR1 MNHEY, CDR2 SVGEGT. The CDR3 totals 15 residues. The CDR3 protein is CASRGTSGIPGELFF. Here the CDR3 DNA reads TGTGCCAGCAGGGGGACTAGCGGGATCCCCGGGGAGCTGTTTTTT.

V is TRBV11-2 and J is TRBJ2-1; D is uncertain. Germline CDR1 and CDR2: SGHAT and FQNNGV. The CDR3 length is 17 residues. Trimming took 1 base from V and 4 from J, leaving 17 bases between them. The CDR3 loop is CASSLVMKGIIYNEQFF. In DNA form, the CDR3 reads TGTGCCAGCAGCTTAGTTATGAAAGGGATCATATACAATGAGCAGTTCTTC.

Worth noting for this clonotype: It may be a read error: a sequence one base away is much more abundant. J is TRBJ2-4 and V is TRBV7-9, with D unresolved. Germline V gene data show CDR1 as SEHNR and CDR2 as FQNEAQ (reference sequence). This CDR3 comprises 12 residues. The CDR3 region is CSSSPGQNIQYF. The CDR3 nucleotides read TGTTCCAGCAGCCCCGGACAAAACATTCAGTACTTC.

This clonotype was observed a few times. The chain is built from TRBV13 and TRBJ2-3; 11 bases align to TRBD2. Germline loops: CDR1 PRHDT, CDR2 FYEKMQ (reference sequence). Trimming removed 4 bases from V and 3 bases from J; junction bases left unmatched: 9. This CDR3 spans 17 amino acids. Written as DNA, the CDR3 is TGTGCCAGCAGCTCCTCGACTAGCGGGATTGGGACAGATACGCAGTATTTT. Its protein product is CASSSSTSGIGTDTQYF.

This chain's CDR3 is CASRGQTENTEAFF. The CDR3 DNA sequence: TGTGCCAGCAGGGGCCAGACCGAGAACACTGAAGCTTTCTTT. The rearrangement uses TRBV7-9 and TRBJ1-1; D is unclear. The CDR3 totals 14 residues. Germline V CDR1 and CDR2: SEHNR, FQNEAQ (reference sequence). Trimming cost V 6 bases and J 1 base, with 12 bases left between them.

J is TRBJ2-3 and V is TRBV20-1, with TRBD1 matching over 7 bases. CDR1 and CDR2 (germline): DFQATT, SNEGSKA (reference sequence). CDR3 length equals 15 residues. V lost 0 bases and J lost 0; bases outside the gene matches: 3. As DNA, the CDR3 is TGCAGTGCTAGAGACCGACAGGGCAGCACAGATACGCAGTATTTT. It encodes CSARDRQGSTDTQYF.

This clonotype was recorded once. The rearrangement uses TRBV20-1 and TRBJ2-7; 9 bases match TRBD1. The DNA end is a closer match to TRBJ2-5, so the J assignment may be wrong. This CDR3 comprises 14 residues. From germline, CDR1 is DFQATT and CDR2 SNEGSKA (reference sequence). The CDR3, as DNA: TGCAGTGCAACCGGGACAGGGAGTGGAGAGACCCAGTACTTC. This sequence encodes CSATGTGSGETQYF.

This chain joins TRBV15 and TRBJ1-4; TRBD1 is a possible D gene (6 bases). Trimming left V 11 bases short and J 1 base short, with 14 bases between. CDR1 is LNHNV and CDR2 is YYDKDF in the germline V gene (reference sequence). The CDR3 covers 14 residues. The DNA of the CDR3 is TGTGCCGTGGGAGACAGGCGAACTAATGAAAAACTGTTTTTT. Encoded protein: CAVGDRRTNEKLFF.